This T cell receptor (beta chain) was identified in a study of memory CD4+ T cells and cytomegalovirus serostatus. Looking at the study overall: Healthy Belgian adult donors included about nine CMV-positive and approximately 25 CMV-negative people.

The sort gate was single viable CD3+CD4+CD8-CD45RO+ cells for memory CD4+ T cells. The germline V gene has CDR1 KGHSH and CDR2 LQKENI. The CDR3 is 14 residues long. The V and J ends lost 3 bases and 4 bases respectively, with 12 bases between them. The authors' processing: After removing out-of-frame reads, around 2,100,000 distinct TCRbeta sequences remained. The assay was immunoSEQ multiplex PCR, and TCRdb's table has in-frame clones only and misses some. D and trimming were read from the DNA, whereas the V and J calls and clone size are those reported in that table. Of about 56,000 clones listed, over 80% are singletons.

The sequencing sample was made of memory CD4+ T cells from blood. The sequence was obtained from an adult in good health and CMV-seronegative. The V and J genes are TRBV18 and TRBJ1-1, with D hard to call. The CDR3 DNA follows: TGTGCCAGCTCACCCAGAGAGCGTAGCACTGAAGCTTTCTTT. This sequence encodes CASSPRERSTEAFF.